These 4 T cell receptor beta chains came from one sample sequenced in a study of shared clonotypes between healthy human individuals. Some clones are missing from TCRdb's copy, which holds only in-frame ones; the method was immunoSEQ multiplex PCR. The sample lists about 2.4 million clones, 93% occurring once. The sample taken for sequencing was naive CD4+ T cells from PBMCs. Subset in this sample: CD45RA+ positively selected. These receptors were taken from a man aged 18 to 35 in good health. Some clones in this sample may be carry-over from other donors' samples.

This chain uses TRBV28 with TRBJ1-3, with D possibly TRBD1 on 5 matching bases. Germline CDR1 reads MDHEN; CDR2 reads SYDVKM. V dropped 2 bases and J dropped 0 bases, with 20 bases sitting between them. The length of the CDR3 is 19 residues. CDR3 loop: CASSLSWVGRVRSGNTIYF. DNA of the CDR3: TGTGCCAGCAGTTTAAGTTGGGTAGGCAGGGTCCGCTCTGGAAACACCATATATTTT.

V and J are TRBV11-2 and TRBJ2-1, with a tentative D call TRBD1 (6 bases). Germline CDR1 reads SGHAT; CDR2 reads FQNNGV. The CDR3 sequence is 17 residues long. Trimming removed 2 bases at V and 9 bases at J, with 23 bases between. In DNA, the CDR3 is TGTGCCAGCAGCTTATTTTATCGCTGGAACAGGGATACTGAGCAGTTCTTC. Its protein is CASSLFYRWNRDTEQFF.

V and J are TRBV19 and TRBJ2-1; D remains ambiguous. This CDR3 spans 15 amino acids. Looked up from germline, CDR1 is LNHDA and CDR2 is SQIVND (reference sequence). V lost 1 base and J lost 2, with 9 bases in between. The CDR3 nucleotides read TGTGCCAGTAGTATAGTCCCTAGGCCCTACAATGAGCAGTTCTTC. Translation: CASSIVPRPYNEQFF. The full variable domain, rest sourced from reference TRBV19 and TRBJ2-1, is DGGITQSPKYLFRKEGQNVTLSCEQNLNHDAMYWYRQDPGQGLRLIYYSQIVNDFQKGDIAEGYSVSREKKESFPLTVTSAQKNPTAFYLCASSIVPRPYNEQFFGPGTRLTVL.

A remark on this clone: The sample carries other DNA sequences with the same CDR3. This chain uses TRBV28 with TRBJ1-2; possibly TRBD1 for D (6 bases). The germline CDR1 and CDR2 sequences are MDHEN and SYDVKM. The CDR3 extends over 13 amino acids. Trimming removed 2 bases at V and 8 bases at J, with 12 bases between. The CDR3 reads CASSLTGARGYTF. For the CDR3, the DNA is TGTGCCAGCAGTTTAACGGGGGCGCGGGGCTACACCTTC.